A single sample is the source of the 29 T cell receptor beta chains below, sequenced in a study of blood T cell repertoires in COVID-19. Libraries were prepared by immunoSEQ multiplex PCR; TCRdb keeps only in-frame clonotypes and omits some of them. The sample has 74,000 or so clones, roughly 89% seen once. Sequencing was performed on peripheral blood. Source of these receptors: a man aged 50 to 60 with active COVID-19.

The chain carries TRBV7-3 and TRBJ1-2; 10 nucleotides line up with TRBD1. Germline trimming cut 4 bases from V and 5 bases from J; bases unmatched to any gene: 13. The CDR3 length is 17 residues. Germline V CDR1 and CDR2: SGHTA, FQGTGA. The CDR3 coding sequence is TGTGCCAGCAGCTCAGGGACAGGGGCCCCCACTAGTTATGGCTACACCTTC. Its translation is CASSSGTGAPTSYGYTF.

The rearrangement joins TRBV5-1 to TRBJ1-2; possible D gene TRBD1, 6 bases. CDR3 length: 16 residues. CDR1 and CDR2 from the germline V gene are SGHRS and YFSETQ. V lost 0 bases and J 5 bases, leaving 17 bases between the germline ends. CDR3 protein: CASSLGASGAGYGYTF. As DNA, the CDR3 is TGCGCCAGCAGCTTGGGGGCTTCAGGGGCCGGGTATGGCTACACCTTC.

CDR3 nucleotides: TGTGCCAGCAGTGTATCGGGGATAGGGGAAAAACTGTTTTTT. Translating it yields CASSVSGIGEKLFF. This chain links TRBV2 with TRBJ1-4, with unresolved D. CDR3 length: 14 amino acids. V dropped 4 bases and J dropped 8 bases, with 14 bases sitting between them. CDR1 and CDR2 from the germline V gene are SNHLY and FYNNEI.

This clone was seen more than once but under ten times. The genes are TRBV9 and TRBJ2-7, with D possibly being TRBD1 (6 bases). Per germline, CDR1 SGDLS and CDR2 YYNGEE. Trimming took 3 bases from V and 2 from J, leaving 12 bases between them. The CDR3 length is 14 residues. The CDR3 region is CASSEQGVPYEQYF. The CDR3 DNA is TGTGCCAGCAGCGAACAGGGAGTCCCCTACGAGCAGTACTTC.

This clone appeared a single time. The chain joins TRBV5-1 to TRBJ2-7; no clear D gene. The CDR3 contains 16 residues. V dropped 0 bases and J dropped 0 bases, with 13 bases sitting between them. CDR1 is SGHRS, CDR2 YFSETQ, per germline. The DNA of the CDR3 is TGCGCCAGCAGCTTGGAGCCTGATTTTAGCTCCTACGAGCAGTACTTC. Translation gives CASSLEPDFSSYEQYF. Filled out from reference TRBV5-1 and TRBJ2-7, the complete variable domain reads KAGVTQTPRYLIKTRGQQVTLSCSPISGHRSVSWYQQTPGQGLQFLFEYFSETQRNKGNFPGRFSGRQFSNSRSEMNVSTLELGDSALYLCASSLEPDFSSYEQYFGPGTRLTVT.

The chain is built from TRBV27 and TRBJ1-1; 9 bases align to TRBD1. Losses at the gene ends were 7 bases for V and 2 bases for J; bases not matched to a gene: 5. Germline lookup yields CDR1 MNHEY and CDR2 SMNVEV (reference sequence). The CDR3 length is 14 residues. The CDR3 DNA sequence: TGTGCCAGCAACTACAGGGGGCCAAACACTGAAGCTTTCTTT. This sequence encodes CASNYRGPNTEAFF.

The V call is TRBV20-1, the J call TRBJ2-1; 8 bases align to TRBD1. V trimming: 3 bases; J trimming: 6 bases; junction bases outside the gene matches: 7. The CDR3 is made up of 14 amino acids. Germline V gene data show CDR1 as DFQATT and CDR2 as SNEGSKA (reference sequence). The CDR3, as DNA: TGCAGTGCTAGTGTCCCAGGGACAGGCAATGAGCAGTTCTTC. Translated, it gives CSASVPGTGNEQFF.

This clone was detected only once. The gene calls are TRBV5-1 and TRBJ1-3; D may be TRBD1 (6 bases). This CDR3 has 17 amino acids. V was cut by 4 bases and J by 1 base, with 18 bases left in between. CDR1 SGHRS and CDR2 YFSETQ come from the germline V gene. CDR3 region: CASSALKGTLSGNTIYF. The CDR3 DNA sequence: TGCGCCAGCAGCGCCCTGAAGGGGACACTATCTGGAAACACCATATATTTT.

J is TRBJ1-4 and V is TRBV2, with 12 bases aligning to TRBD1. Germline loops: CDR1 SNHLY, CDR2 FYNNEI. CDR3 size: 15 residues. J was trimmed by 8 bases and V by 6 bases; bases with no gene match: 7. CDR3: CASSGDRGRIEKLFF. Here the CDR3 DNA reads TGTGCCAGCAGCGGGGACAGGGGGCGGATAGAAAAACTGTTTTTT.

Here the CDR3 reads CASSLTGFNEQFF. In DNA, the CDR3 is TGTGCCAGCAGTTTGACAGGGTTCAATGAGCAGTTCTTC. This chain joins TRBV27 and TRBJ2-1; 7 bases are shared with TRBD1. The germline V gene has CDR1 MNHEY and CDR2 SMNVEV (reference sequence). This CDR3 contains 13 residues. V dropped 3 bases and J dropped 6; count of bases not matched to a gene: 2.

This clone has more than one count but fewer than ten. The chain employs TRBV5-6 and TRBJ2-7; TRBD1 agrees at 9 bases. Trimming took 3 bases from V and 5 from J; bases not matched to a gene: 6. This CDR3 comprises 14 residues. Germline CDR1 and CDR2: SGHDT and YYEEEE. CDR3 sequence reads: CASSWGQGQNEQYF. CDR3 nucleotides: TGTGCCAGCAGCTGGGGACAGGGTCAGAACGAGCAGTACTTC.

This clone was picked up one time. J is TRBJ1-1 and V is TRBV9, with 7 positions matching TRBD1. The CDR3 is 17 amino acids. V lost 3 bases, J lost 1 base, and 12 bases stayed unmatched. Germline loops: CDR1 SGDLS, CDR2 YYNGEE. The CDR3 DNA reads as TGTGCCAGCAGCGCGGGATCGACAGGGTTCGAGAACACTGAAGCTTTCTTT. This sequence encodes CASSAGSTGFENTEAFF.

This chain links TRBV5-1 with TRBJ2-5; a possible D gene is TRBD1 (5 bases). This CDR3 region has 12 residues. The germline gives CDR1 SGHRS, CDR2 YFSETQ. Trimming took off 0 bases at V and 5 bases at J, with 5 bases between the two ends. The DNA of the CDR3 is TGCGCCAGCAGCTTGGAGGGGGAGACCCAGTACTTC. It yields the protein CASSLEGETQYF. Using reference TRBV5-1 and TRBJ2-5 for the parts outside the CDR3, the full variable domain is KAGVTQTPRYLIKTRGQQVTLSCSPISGHRSVSWYQQTPGQGLQFLFEYFSETQRNKGNFPGRFSGRQFSNSRSEMNVSTLELGDSALYLCASSLEGETQYFGPGTRLLVL.

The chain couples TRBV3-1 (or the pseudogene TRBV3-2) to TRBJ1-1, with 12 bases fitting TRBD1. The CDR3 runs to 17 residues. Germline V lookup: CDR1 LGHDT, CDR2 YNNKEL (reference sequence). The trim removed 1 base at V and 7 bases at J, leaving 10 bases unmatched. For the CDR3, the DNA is TGTGCCAGCAGCCAAGGGTATAAGGGACAGGGGGCGAATGAAGCTTTCTTT. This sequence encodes CASSQGYKGQGANEAFF.

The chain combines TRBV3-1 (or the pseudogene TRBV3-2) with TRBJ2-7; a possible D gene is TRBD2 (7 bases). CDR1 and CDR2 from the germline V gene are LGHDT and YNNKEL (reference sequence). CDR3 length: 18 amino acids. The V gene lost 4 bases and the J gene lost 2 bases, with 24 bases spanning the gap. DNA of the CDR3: TGTGCCAGCAGCCCGAGGACTAAGGGGCCGGGGGGCCCCTACGAGCAGTACTTC. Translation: CASSPRTKGPGGPYEQYF.

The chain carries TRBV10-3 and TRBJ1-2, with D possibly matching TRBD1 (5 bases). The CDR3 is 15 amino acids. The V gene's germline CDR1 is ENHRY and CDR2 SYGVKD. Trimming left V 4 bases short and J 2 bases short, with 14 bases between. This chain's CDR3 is CAISVWGGTNYGYTF. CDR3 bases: TGTGCCATCAGTGTCTGGGGGGGAACAAACTATGGCTACACCTTC.

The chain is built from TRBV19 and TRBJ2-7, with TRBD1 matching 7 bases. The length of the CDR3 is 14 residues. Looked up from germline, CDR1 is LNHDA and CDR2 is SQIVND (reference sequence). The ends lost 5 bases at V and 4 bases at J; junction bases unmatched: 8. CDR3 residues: CASSRGTARYEQYF. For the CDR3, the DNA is TGTGCCAGTAGTCGTGGGACAGCGAGGTACGAGCAGTACTTC.

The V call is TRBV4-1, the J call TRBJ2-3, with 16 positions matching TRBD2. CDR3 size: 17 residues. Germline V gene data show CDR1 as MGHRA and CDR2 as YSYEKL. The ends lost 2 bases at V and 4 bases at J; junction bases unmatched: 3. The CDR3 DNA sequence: TGCGCCAGCAGCCAATGGGGACTAGCGGGGGGGCCAGATACGCAGTATTTT. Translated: CASSQWGLAGGPDTQYF.

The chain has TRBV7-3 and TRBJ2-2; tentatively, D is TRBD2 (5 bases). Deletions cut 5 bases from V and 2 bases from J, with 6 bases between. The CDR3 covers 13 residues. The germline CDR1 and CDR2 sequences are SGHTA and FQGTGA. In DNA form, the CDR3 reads TGTGCCAGCAGCCGGACTAACACCGGGGAGCTGTTTTTT. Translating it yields CASSRTNTGELFF.

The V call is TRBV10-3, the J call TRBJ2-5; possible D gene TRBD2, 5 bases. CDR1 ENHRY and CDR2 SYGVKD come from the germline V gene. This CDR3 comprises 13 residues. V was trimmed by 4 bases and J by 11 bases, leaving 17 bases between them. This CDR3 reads CAISGGPNQGQYF. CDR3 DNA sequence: TGTGCCATCAGTGGAGGGCCAAATCAAGGGCAGTACTTC.

For the CDR3, the DNA is TGTGCCAGCAGTCTTGGACAGGGGGTGTTTGTTTATGAGCAGTTCTTC. It specifies CASSLGQGVFVYEQFF. The chain joins TRBV3-1 (or the pseudogene TRBV3-2) to TRBJ2-1, with 10 bases fitting TRBD1. CDR1 is LGHDT and CDR2 is YNNKEL in the germline V gene (reference sequence). V lost 6 bases to trimming and J lost 8 bases; unmatched junction nucleotides: 13. The CDR3 has 16 residues.

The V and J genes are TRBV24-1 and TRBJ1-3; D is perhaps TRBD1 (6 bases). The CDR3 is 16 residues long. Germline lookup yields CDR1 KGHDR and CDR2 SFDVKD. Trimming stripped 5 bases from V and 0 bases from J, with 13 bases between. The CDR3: CATSGHRESSGNTIYF. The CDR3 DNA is TGTGCCACCAGTGGCCACAGGGAGAGCTCTGGAAACACCATATATTTT.

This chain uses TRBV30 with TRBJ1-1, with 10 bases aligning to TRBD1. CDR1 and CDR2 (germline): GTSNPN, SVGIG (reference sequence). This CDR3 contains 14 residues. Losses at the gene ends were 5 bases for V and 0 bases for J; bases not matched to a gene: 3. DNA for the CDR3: TGTGCCTGGGGGACAGGGGCCCTGAACACTGAAGCTTTCTTT. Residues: CAWGTGALNTEAFF.

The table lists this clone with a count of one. The CDR3 region has the DNA TGTGCCAGCAGCGAGGAGGGGACAGGGACGTTATACGAGCAGTACTTC. It translates to CASSEEGTGTLYEQYF. The J gene is TRBJ2-7, the V gene TRBV9; TRBD1 agrees at 9 bases. The V segment lost 3 bases and the J segment 4 bases; nucleotides outside the gene matches: 11. Germline V gene lookup returns CDR1 SGDLS and CDR2 YYNGEE. This CDR3 contains 16 residues.

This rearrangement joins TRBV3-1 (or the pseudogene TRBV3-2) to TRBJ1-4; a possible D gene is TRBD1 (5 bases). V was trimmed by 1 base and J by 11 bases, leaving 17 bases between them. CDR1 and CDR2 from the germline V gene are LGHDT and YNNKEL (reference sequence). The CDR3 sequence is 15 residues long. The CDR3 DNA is TGTGCCAGCAGCCAAGCGGTCCAGGGAAAGGATAAACTGTTTTTT. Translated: CASSQAVQGKDKLFF.

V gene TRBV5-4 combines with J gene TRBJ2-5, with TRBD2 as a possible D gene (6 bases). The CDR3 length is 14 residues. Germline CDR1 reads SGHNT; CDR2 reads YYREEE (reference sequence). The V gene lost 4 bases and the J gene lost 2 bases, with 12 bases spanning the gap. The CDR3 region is CASSLGSAQETQYF. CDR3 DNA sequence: TGTGCCAGCAGCCTCGGGAGTGCGCAAGAGACCCAGTACTTC.

The CDR3 sequence is CASSLNAVSDTQYF. The CDR3 region has the DNA TGTGCCAGCAGCTTAAATGCGGTTTCAGATACGCAGTATTTT. V is TRBV7-2 and J is TRBJ2-3; no reliable D call. The CDR3 sequence is 14 residues long. CDR1 SGHTA and CDR2 FQGNSA come from the germline V gene. The V end was cut by 2 bases, the J end by 4 bases, with 10 bases between.

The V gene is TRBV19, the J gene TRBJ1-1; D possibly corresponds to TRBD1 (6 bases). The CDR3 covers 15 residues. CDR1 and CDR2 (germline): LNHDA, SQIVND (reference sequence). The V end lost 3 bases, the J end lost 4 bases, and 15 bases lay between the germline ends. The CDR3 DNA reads TGTGCCAGTAGTATTAGTTCAGGGGCCCTCACTGAAGCTTTCTTT. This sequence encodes CASSISSGALTEAFF. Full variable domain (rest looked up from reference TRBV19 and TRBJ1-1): DGGITQSPKYLFRKEGQNVTLSCEQNLNHDAMYWYRQDPGQGLRLIYYSQIVNDFQKGDIAEGYSVSREKKESFPLTVTSAQKNPTAFYLCASSISSGALTEAFFGQGTRLTVV.

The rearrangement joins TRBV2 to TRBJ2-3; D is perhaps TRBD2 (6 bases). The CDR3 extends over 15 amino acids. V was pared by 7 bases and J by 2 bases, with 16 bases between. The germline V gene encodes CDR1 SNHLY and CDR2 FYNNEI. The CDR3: CASNRGGLVTDTQYF. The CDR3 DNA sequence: TGTGCCAGCAATCGTGGGGGACTCGTCACAGATACGCAGTATTTT.